Listed here are 27 T cell receptor beta chains from one sample, sequenced in a study of shared T cell receptors in the human thymus. Assay: immunoSEQ multiplex PCR; the TCRdb copy retains only in-frame clones and omits some. The sample carries hundreds of thousands of clones, around three quarters recorded once. The same data also went into a second study, on human thymus T cells.

Sequencing was carried out using thymocytes. These receptors were collected from a boy under two years old with a congenital heart defect.

V usage is TRBV7-8 and J usage is TRBJ2-7; D is uncertain. The CDR3 length is 16 residues. From germline, CDR1 is SGHVS and CDR2 FQNEAQ. The germline V and J ends were trimmed by 4 bases and 2 bases, with 18 bases remaining between them. The CDR3 sequence is CASSYLRTRRAYEQYF. CDR3 bases: TGTGCCAGCAGCTACCTCCGAACTCGTCGAGCCTACGAGCAGTACTTC. The full variable domain, in which reference TRBV7-8 and TRBJ2-7 provide the parts outside the CDR3, is GAGVSQSPRYKVAKRGQDVALRCDPISGHVSLFWYQQALGQGPEFLTYFQNEAQLDKSGLPSDRFFAERPEGSVSTLKIQRTQQEDSAVYLCASSYLRTRRAYEQYFGPGTRLTVT.

The chain recombines TRBV2 with TRBJ2-1, with TRBD2 matching over 16 bases. This CDR3 is 19 amino acids long. Germline V gene data show CDR1 as SNHLY and CDR2 as FYNNEI. V gave up 7 bases and J gave up 6 bases; unmatched junction bases: 15. The CDR3 DNA reads as TGTGCCAGCATGGGAGCCGGGACTAGCGGGAGGGCCGCCGGCAATGAGCAGTTCTTC. It yields the protein CASMGAGTSGRAAGNEQFF.

The rearrangement uses TRBV6-1 and TRBJ2-2, with TRBD1 matching over 9 bases. In germline, CDR1 is MNHNS, CDR2 SASEGT. The CDR3 is 15 residues long. V shed 6 bases and J 5 bases; nucleotides not matched to a gene: 7. The CDR3 nucleotides read TGTGCCAGCAGGATACAGGGGGCTGGGACCGGGGAGCTGTTTTTT. Its protein is CASRIQGAGTGELFF.

The CDR3 DNA reads TGTGCCAGCTCACCACAGGCTCTTACGGGGAGGGACATTCAGTACTTC. Translation: CASSPQALTGRDIQYF. V usage is TRBV18 and J usage is TRBJ2-4; 7 bases are a match to TRBD2. V lost 1 base to trimming and J lost 8 bases; unmatched junction nucleotides: 11. Germline CDR1 reads KGHSH; CDR2 reads LQKENI. The CDR3 extends over 16 amino acids.

In its sample, this clone was seen a few times. In DNA form, the CDR3 reads TGTGCCAGCAGCCAGCCGGGGGGCAGAGAGCAGTTCTTC. It specifies CASSQPGGREQFF. This rearrangement joins TRBV5-4 to TRBJ2-1; maybe TRBD2 (7 bases). Trimming removed 4 bases from V and 10 bases from J, with 15 bases in between. The CDR3 totals 13 residues. Germline V gene data show CDR1 as SGHNT and CDR2 as YYREEE (reference sequence).

This sequence joins TRBV5-4 and TRBJ2-1; the D gene is possibly TRBD2 (5 bases). CDR3 length: 15 residues. In germline, CDR1 is SGHNT, CDR2 YYREEE (reference sequence). V gave up 4 bases and J gave up 5 bases, with 16 bases separating them. The CDR3 nucleotides read TGTGCCAGCAGCCCCGAAGTAGCGAGGAACAATGAGCAGTTCTTC. Its protein product is CASSPEVARNNEQFF. The full variable domain, with the rest looked up from reference TRBV5-4 and TRBJ2-1, is ETGVTQSPTHLIKTRGQQVTLRCSSQSGHNTVSWYQQALGQGPQFIFQYYREEENGRGNFPPRFSGLQFPNYSSELNVNALELDDSALYLCASSPEVARNNEQFFGPGTRLTVL.

The V gene is TRBV29-1, the J gene TRBJ2-3, with D maybe TRBD2 (7 bases). The CDR3 sequence is 20 residues long. Germline V CDR1 and CDR2: SQVTM, ANQGSEA. The V end lost 4 bases, the J end lost 6 bases, and 35 bases lay between the germline ends. Written as DNA, the CDR3 is TGCAGCGTTGCAGGTGGGGGCAGCTTAGCGGTCCGATACGGGAGGGATACGCAGTATTTT. It yields the protein CSVAGGGSLAVRYGRDTQYF.

DNA of the CDR3: TGTGCCAGCAGCTCGGCCGGGACTAGCACTTTTAATGAGCAGTTCTTC. Protein sequence: CASSSAGTSTFNEQFF. The V and J genes are TRBV5-4 and TRBJ2-1; 9 bases align to TRBD2. Germline CDR1 SGHNT, CDR2 YYREEE (reference sequence). Trimming cost V 3 bases and J 7 bases; bases outside gene matches: 11. This CDR3 has 16 residues.

The chain combines TRBV5-1 with TRBJ1-2; D may be TRBD1 (5 bases). The CDR3 contains 14 residues. Looked up from germline, CDR1 is SGHRS and CDR2 is YFSETQ. V was shortened by 0 bases and J by 6 bases, with 12 bases between the two germline ends. The CDR3 region is CASSLGFRDDGYTF. The CDR3 DNA follows: TGCGCCAGCAGCTTGGGTTTCAGGGATGATGGCTACACCTTC.

This clone was seen a handful of times. The gene calls are TRBV2 and TRBJ1-1; TRBD1 aligns across 8 bases. After removal of 4 bases from V and 0 bases from J, the junction contained 4 bases not matched to a gene. The CDR3 sequence is 15 residues long. Germline assignment: CDR1 SNHLY and CDR2 FYNNEI. The CDR3 loop reads CASSAGQGMNTEAFF. CDR3 coding DNA: TGTGCCAGCAGTGCCGGACAGGGAATGAACACTGAAGCTTTCTTT.

The rearrangement joins TRBV28 to TRBJ1-2; D might be TRBD1 (5 bases). Trimming removed 1 base at V and 4 bases at J, with 13 bases between. CDR3 length: 15 residues. Looked up from germline, CDR1 is MDHEN and CDR2 is SYDVKM. The CDR3 loop reads CASSLFLQGGYGYTF. The CDR3 DNA reads TGTGCCAGCAGTTTATTTTTGCAGGGCGGCTATGGCTACACCTTC.

The rearrangement uses TRBV19 and TRBJ1-5, with 8 bases aligning to TRBD1. CDR3 length: 16 residues. The V gene's germline CDR1 is LNHDA and CDR2 SQIVND (reference sequence). The V and J ends lost 1 base and 6 bases, in that order; junction bases with no gene match: 8. This CDR3 reads CASSIVETGDGQPQHF. Here the CDR3 DNA reads TGTGCCAGTAGTATAGTCGAGACAGGGGACGGTCAGCCCCAGCATTTT.

V usage is TRBV4-1 and J usage is TRBJ2-4; 9 bases fit TRBD1. Germline V gene data show CDR1 as MGHRA and CDR2 as YSYEKL. The J segment lost 8 bases and the V segment lost 2 bases, leaving 1 base of the junction unmatched. The CDR3 runs 13 residues. The CDR3 DNA reads TGCGCCAGCAGCCAACGACAGGGGGACATTCAGTACTTC. This translates into CASSQRQGDIQYF.

The chain carries TRBV19 and TRBJ2-2, with unresolved D. Looked up from germline, CDR1 is LNHDA and CDR2 is SQIVND (reference sequence). The CDR3 is made up of 11 amino acids. Trimming took off 6 bases at V and 5 bases at J, with 4 bases between the two ends. In DNA form, the CDR3 reads TGTGCCAGTAGGCGAACCGGGGAGCTGTTTTTT. It encodes CASRRTGELFF.

This rearrangement joins TRBV29-1 to TRBJ1-4; D gene uncertain. The germline V gene encodes CDR1 SQVTM and CDR2 ANQGSEA. Trimming removed 8 bases from V and 0 bases from J, with 10 bases in between. The CDR3 totals 13 residues. The CDR3: CSSRIATNEKLFF. The CDR3 region has the DNA TGCAGCTCTCGCATAGCAACTAATGAAAAACTGTTTTTT.

This clone was detected only once. This chain uses TRBV14 with TRBJ2-2, with 8 bases identical to TRBD2. Germline loops: CDR1 SGHDN, CDR2 FVKESK. The CDR3 sequence is 18 residues long. The junction had 8 bases not matched to a gene; V was cut back by 1 base and J by 1 base. CDR3 nucleotides: TGTGCCAGCAGCCAAGGCGTCGAGCGGGAGTGGAACACCGGGGAGCTGTTTTTT. This codes for CASSQGVEREWNTGELFF. The variable domain in full, with the rest retrieved from reference TRBV14 and TRBJ2-2, is EAGVTQFPSHSVIEKGQTVTLRCDPISGHDNLYWYRRVMGKEIKFLLHFVKESKQDESGMPNNRFLAERTGGTYSTLKVQPAELEDSGVYFCASSQGVEREWNTGELFFGEGSRLTVL.

As regards this clone: Other DNA sequences in the sample encode the same CDR3. The rearrangement joins TRBV7-9 to TRBJ2-7; D perhaps matches TRBD1 (6 bases). V was cut by 3 bases and J by 2 bases, with 8 bases left in between. The CDR3 extends over 13 amino acids. Per germline, CDR1 SEHNR and CDR2 FQNEAQ (reference sequence). The CDR3 bases are TGTGCCAGCAGCTTGGCAGGGGCCTACGAGCAGTACTTC. Its translation is CASSLAGAYEQYF.

The chain is built from TRBV7-9 and TRBJ1-1; 9 bases are shared with TRBD1. V lost 5 bases to trimming and J lost 1 base; unmatched junction nucleotides: 5. The CDR3 runs 15 residues. In germline, CDR1 is SEHNR, CDR2 FQNEAQ (reference sequence). This CDR3 reads CASSPRGQGNTEAFF. CDR3 coding DNA: TGTGCCAGCAGCCCAAGGGGACAGGGGAACACTGAAGCTTTCTTT. The full variable domain, its missing parts supplied by reference TRBV7-9 and TRBJ1-1, is DTGVSQNPRHKITKRGQNVTFRCDPISEHNRLYWYRQTLGQGPEFLTYFQNEAQLEKSRLLSDRFSAERPKGSFSTLEIQRTEQGDSAMYLCASSPRGQGNTEAFFGQGTRLTVV.

This chain links TRBV6-1 with TRBJ2-7, with 10 bases identical to TRBD2. This CDR3 contains 16 residues. The V gene end was trimmed by 0 bases and the J gene end by 2 bases; junction bases not matched to a gene: 4. Germline V gives CDR1 MNHNS, CDR2 SASEGT. CDR3 region: CASSEARLAGAYEQYF. Here the CDR3 DNA reads TGTGCCAGCAGTGAAGCGCGGCTAGCGGGGGCCTACGAGCAGTACTTC.

This chain joins TRBV11-2 and TRBJ2-2; 9 nucleotides match TRBD2. The CDR3 consists of 17 residues. Per the germline V gene, CDR1 is SGHAT and CDR2 is FQNNGV. V was clipped by 5 bases and J by 1 base; unmatched bases: 8. This chain's CDR3 is CASSGFSGSGNTGELFF. As DNA, the CDR3 is TGTGCCAGCAGCGGATTTAGCGGGAGTGGGAACACCGGGGAGCTGTTTTTT.

The rearrangement joins TRBV7-9 to TRBJ2-2; tentatively, D is TRBD1 (5 bases). V was trimmed by 5 bases and J by 5 bases, leaving 18 bases between them. Germline V gene sequence: CDR1 SEHNR, CDR2 FQNEAQ (reference sequence). The CDR3 is 16 amino acids. CDR3: CASSLVVGVKTGELFF. The CDR3 DNA sequence: TGTGCCAGCAGCCTCGTTGTAGGGGTAAAAACCGGGGAGCTGTTTTTT. Together with reference TRBV7-9 and TRBJ2-2, the CDR3 gives the full variable domain: DTGVSQNPRHKITKRGQNVTFRCDPISEHNRLYWYRQTLGQGPEFLTYFQNEAQLEKSRLLSDRFSAERPKGSFSTLEIQRTEQGDSAMYLCASSLVVGVKTGELFFGEGSRLTVL.

V gene TRBV7-9 combines with J gene TRBJ1-3, with 12 bases identical to TRBD1. Germline assignment: CDR1 SEHNR and CDR2 FQNEAQ (reference sequence). This CDR3 comprises 15 residues. Unmatched junction bases numbered 8, after V lost 6 bases and J lost 8 bases. The CDR3 protein is CASSRDRGQGDTIYF. The CDR3 bases are TGTGCCAGCAGTAGGGACAGGGGGCAAGGGGACACCATATATTTT.

The chain has TRBV7-8 and TRBJ1-3, with D perhaps TRBD1 (6 bases). This CDR3 comprises 14 residues. With 5 bases removed from V and 2 bases from J, the gap between germline ends came to 10 bases. Germline CDR1 SGHVS, CDR2 FQNEAQ. In DNA, the CDR3 is TGTGCCAGCAGCGGGGGGGCGGCTGGAAACACCATATATTTT. Its protein is CASSGGAAGNTIYF.

The gene calls are TRBV14 and TRBJ2-7; D is undetermined. CDR1 is SGHDN and CDR2 is FVKESK in the germline V gene. V was pared by 1 base and J by 2 bases, with 9 bases between. The CDR3 spans 14 residues. CDR3 in DNA: TGTGCCAGCAGCCAAGGAAACAGACCCTACGAGCAGTACTTC. It encodes CASSQGNRPYEQYF.

V and J are TRBV7-8 and TRBJ1-5; TRBD1 matches 7 bases. V lost 2 bases and J lost 6; bases outside the gene matches: 1. In germline, CDR1 is SGHVS, CDR2 FQNEAQ. The CDR3 loop spans 13 amino acids. CDR3 DNA: TGTGCCAGCAGCTTACGGGACAGTCAGCCCCAGCATTTT. Translating it yields CASSLRDSQPQHF.

The chain links TRBV28 to TRBJ2-2; 9 bases are a match to TRBD2. The germline CDR1 and CDR2 sequences are MDHEN and SYDVKM. The CDR3 loop spans 17 amino acids. Germline trimming cut 5 bases from V and 0 bases from J; bases unmatched to any gene: 7. The chain's CDR3 is CASSDVTSGSNTGELFF. Here the CDR3 DNA reads TGTGCCAGCAGTGATGTGACTAGCGGATCGAACACCGGGGAGCTGTTTTTT.

The chain employs TRBV5-1 and TRBJ2-7; TRBD2 matches at 7 bases. Germline V gives CDR1 SGHRS, CDR2 YFSETQ. V lost 5 bases and J lost 1; bases outside the gene matches: 9. CDR3 length: 15 amino acids. The CDR3 nucleotides are TGCGCCAGCAGGCCGAAGGGAGGGCCTTCCTACGAGCAGTACTTC. Translating it yields CASRPKGGPSYEQYF.